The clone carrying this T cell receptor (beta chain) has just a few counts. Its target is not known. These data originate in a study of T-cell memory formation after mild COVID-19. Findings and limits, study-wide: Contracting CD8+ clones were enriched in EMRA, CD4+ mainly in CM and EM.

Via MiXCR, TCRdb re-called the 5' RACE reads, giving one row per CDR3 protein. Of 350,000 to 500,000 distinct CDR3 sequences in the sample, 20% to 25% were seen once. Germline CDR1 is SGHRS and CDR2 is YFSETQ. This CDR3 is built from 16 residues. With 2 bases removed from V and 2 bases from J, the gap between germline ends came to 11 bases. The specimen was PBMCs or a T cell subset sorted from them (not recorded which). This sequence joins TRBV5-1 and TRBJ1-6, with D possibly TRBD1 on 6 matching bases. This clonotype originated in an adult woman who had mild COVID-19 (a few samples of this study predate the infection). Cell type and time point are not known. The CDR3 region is CASSFGRGPYNSPLHF. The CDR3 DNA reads TGCGCCAGCAGCTTCGGCAGGGGCCCCTATAATTCACCCCTCCACTTT.